The TCR beta chain under discussion was sequenced for a study of T cells in Graves' hyperthyroidism and ophthalmopathy. Whole-study findings and limits: Ophthalmopathy was told apart from stable hyperthyroidism by a 13 V-J model.

Amplification of TCR beta CDR3 regions was performed using RNA transcripts as template. HTBI primers were the set used in a first-round RT-PCR of the TCR CDR3. TCRdb re-analysed the multiplex PCR reads in MiXCR, keeping a single row per CDR3 protein. The data contain roughly 500,000 distinct CDR3 sequences, 35% to 55% of them singletons. Germline trimming cut 6 bases from V and 7 bases from J; bases unmatched to any gene: 15. Germline values: CDR1 KGHDR, CDR2 SFDVKD. The CDR3 contains 17 residues. Comment on this clonotype: As yet, its antigen is unknown.

The TCR comes from an adult woman with Graves' disease, either hyperthyroidism or ophthalmopathy (not recorded which). This chain links TRBV24-1 with TRBJ1-2; 11 bases map to TRBD1. Sequences were obtained from peripheral blood or thyroid tissue (not recorded which). This CDR3 reads CATSRPDRGQWWAGYTF. For the CDR3, the DNA is TGTGCCACCAGTAGGCCGGACAGGGGGCAATGGTGGGCTGGCTACACCTTC.